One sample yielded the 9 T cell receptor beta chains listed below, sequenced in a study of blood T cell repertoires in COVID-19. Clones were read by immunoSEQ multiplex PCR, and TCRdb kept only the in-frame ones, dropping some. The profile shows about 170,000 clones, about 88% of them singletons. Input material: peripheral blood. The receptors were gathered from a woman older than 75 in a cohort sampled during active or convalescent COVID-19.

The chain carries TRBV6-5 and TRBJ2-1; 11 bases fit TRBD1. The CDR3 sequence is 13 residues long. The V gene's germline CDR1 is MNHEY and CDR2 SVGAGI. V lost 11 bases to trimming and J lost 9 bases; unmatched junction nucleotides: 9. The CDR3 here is CAAEGTGGFEQFF. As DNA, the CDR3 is TGTGCCGCTGAAGGGACAGGGGGTTTTGAGCAGTTCTTC.

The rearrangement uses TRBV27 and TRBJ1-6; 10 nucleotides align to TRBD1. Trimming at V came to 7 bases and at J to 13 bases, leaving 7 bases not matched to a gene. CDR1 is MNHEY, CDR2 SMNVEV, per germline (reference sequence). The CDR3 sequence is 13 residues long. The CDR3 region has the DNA TGTGCCAGCACCCGGACAGGGGGTACGCCCCTCCACTTT. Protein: CASTRTGGTPLHF.

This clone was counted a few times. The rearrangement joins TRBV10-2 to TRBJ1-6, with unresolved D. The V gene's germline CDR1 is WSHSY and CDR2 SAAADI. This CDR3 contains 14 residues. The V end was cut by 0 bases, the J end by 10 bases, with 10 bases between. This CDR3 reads CASSESASGSPLHF. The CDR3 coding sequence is TGCGCCAGCAGTGAGTCAGCTAGCGGATCACCCCTCCACTTT.

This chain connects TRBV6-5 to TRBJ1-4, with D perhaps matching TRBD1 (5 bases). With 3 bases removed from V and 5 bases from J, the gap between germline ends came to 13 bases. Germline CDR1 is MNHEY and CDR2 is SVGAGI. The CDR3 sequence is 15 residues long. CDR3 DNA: TGTGCCAGCAGTTATTACAGGCAACGAAATGAAAAACTGTTTTTT. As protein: CASSYYRQRNEKLFF.

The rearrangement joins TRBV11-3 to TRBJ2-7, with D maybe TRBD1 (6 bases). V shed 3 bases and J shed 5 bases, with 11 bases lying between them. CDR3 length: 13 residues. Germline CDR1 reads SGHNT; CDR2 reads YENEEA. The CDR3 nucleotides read TGTGCCAGCAGCTTCGGACAGATTGACGAGCAGTACTTC. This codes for CASSFGQIDEQYF.

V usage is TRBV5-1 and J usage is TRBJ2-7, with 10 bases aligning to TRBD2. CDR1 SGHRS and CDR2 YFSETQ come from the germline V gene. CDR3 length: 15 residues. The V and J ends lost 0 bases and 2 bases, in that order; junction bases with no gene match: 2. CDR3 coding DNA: TGCGCCAGCAGCTTGGGGACTAGCGGACCCTACGAGCAGTACTTC. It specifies CASSLGTSGPYEQYF. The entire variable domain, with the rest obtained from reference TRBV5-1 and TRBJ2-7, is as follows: KAGVTQTPRYLIKTRGQQVTLSCSPISGHRSVSWYQQTPGQGLQFLFEYFSETQRNKGNFPGRFSGRQFSNSRSEMNVSTLELGDSALYLCASSLGTSGPYEQYFGPGTRLTVT.

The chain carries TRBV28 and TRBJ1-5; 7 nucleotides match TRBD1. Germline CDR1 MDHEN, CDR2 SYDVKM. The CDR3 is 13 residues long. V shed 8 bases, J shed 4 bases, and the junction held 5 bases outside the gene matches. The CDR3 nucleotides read TGTGCCAGCCGGGACAGCTTTAATCAGCCCCAGCATTTT. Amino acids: CASRDSFNQPQHF.

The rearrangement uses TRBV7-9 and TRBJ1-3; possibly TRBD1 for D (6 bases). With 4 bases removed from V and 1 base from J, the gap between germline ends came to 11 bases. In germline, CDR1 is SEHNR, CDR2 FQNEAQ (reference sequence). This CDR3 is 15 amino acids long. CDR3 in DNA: TGTGCCAGCAGCTCTCAGGGGTCATCTGGAAACACCATATATTTT. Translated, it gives CASSSQGSSGNTIYF.

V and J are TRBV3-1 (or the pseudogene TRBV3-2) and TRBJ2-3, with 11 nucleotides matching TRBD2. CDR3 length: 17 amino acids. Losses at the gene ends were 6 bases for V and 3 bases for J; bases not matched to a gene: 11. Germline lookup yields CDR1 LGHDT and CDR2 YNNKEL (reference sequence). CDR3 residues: CASRPGLAGGRTDTQYF. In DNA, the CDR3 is TGTGCCAGCAGGCCCGGCCTAGCGGGGGGTCGTACAGATACGCAGTATTTT.